The clone carrying this TCR beta chain was seen more than once but under ten times. Its target is unknown. The data were taken from a study of CD8+ T cells in alopecia areata. The wider study: Tofacitinib administration to treated patients was oral, at 5 to 10 mg twice daily. Tofacitinib administration persisted for 6 to 18 months, succeeded by 6 months off drug.

Following RNA extraction, reverse transcription yielded cDNA that acted as the sequencing template. Some clones are missing from TCRdb's copy, which holds only in-frame ones; the method was immunoSEQ multiplex PCR. Of 150,000 or so clones in the sample, around 50% are singletons; the top ten hold about 6.8%. V was pared by 4 bases and J by 3 bases, with 3 bases of the junction left unmatched. Germline values: CDR1 SQVTM, CDR2 ANQGSEA. The CDR3 sequence is 13 residues long. Findings and caveats of the study: Sharing of TCR sequences between patients (possibly for HLA-related reasons) was less clear than in mice. Across lesional scalp, and particularly alopecia totalis/universalis, clonality surpassed that of normal scalp.

The source material was CD4+ T cells sorted from blood. This sequence joins TRBV29-1 and TRBJ2-3, with 8 bases lining up with TRBD1. The source is a human donor with alopecia areata. For the CDR3, the DNA is TGCAGCGTTGGGACAGGGCAGACAGATACGCAGTATTTT. Protein: CSVGTGQTDTQYF.